Below are 17 T cell receptor beta chains sequenced from a single sample in a study of OX40 agonist ivuxolimab in advanced cancers. Here immunoSEQ multiplex PCR was the method, and the copy in TCRdb shows in-frame clones only, minus some. The sample has tens of thousands of clones; approximately 90% are singletons. Sequenced material: CD4+ or CD8+ T cells sorted from blood, taken in a trial of the OX40 agonist ivuxolimab. The receptors shown here come from an adult with an advanced solid tumor such as melanoma, head and neck, liver or kidney cancer.

This chain joins TRBV29-1 and TRBJ2-2, with D perhaps matching TRBD1 (5 bases). This CDR3 contains 14 residues. Germline CDR1 reads SQVTM; CDR2 reads ANQGSEA. The V end lost 4 bases, the J end lost 1 base, and 10 bases lay between the germline ends. The CDR3 region is CSVAKDRNTGELFF. In nucleotides, the CDR3 is TGCAGCGTTGCAAAAGACAGGAACACCGGGGAGCTGTTTTTT.

The J gene is TRBJ1-1, the V gene TRBV5-6; D not certain. The CDR3 is made up of 15 amino acids. CDR1 is SGHDT, CDR2 YYEEEE, per germline. Trimming cost V 1 base and J 0 bases, with 10 bases left between them. CDR3 bases: TGTGCCAGCAGCTTGTACAACGGTTTGAACACTGAAGCTTTCTTT. This codes for CASSLYNGLNTEAFF.

The rearrangement joins TRBV5-1 to TRBJ2-7, with TRBD1 matching 11 bases. The CDR3 is 15 amino acids. The germline gives CDR1 SGHRS, CDR2 YFSETQ. The J segment lost 4 bases and the V segment lost 4 bases, leaving 7 bases of the junction unmatched. The CDR3 loop reads CASSLGTGGQYEQYF. DNA for the CDR3: TGCGCCAGCAGCCTGGGGACAGGGGGACAGTACGAGCAGTACTTC.

This rearrangement joins TRBV19 to TRBJ1-1, with 9 bases lining up with TRBD1. From germline, CDR1 is LNHDA and CDR2 SQIVND (reference sequence). J lost 4 bases, V lost 1 base, and 7 bases had no gene match. CDR3 size: 16 residues. In DNA, the CDR3 is TGTGCCAGTAGTATAGGCGGGGACAGGGCGGGCACTGAAGCTTTCTTT. Translation gives CASSIGGDRAGTEAFF. Based on the CDR3 plus reference TRBV19 and TRBJ1-1, the full variable domain is DGGITQSPKYLFRKEGQNVTLSCEQNLNHDAMYWYRQDPGQGLRLIYYSQIVNDFQKGDIAEGYSVSREKKESFPLTVTSAQKNPTAFYLCASSIGGDRAGTEAFFGQGTRLTVV.

V and J are TRBV5-6 and TRBJ2-7; D remains ambiguous. Looked up from germline, CDR1 is SGHDT and CDR2 is YYEEEE. This CDR3 is 13 amino acids long. V lost 4 bases, J lost 6 bases, and 14 bases lay in between. The CDR3 DNA reads as TGTGCCAGCAGCCCGCCGTGGCCGGGCGAGCAGTACTTC. Protein sequence: CASSPPWPGEQYF.

The V gene is TRBV7-2, the J gene TRBJ2-5, with TRBD2 identical over 9 bases. Germline V CDR1 and CDR2: SGHTA, FQGNSA. With 1 base clipped from V and 7 bases from J, the junction kept 10 bases outside the gene matches. The CDR3 is 16 residues long. The CDR3 protein is CASSLEVAGAGWTQYF. The CDR3 DNA reads as TGTGCCAGCAGCTTAGAGGTAGCGGGGGCGGGATGGACCCAGTACTTC.

The CDR3, as DNA: TGTGCCAGCTCATTAACAGGGGGACTTAACTATGGCTACACCTTC. It specifies CASSLTGGLNYGYTF. The chain is built from TRBV6-6 and TRBJ1-2, with TRBD1 matching over 8 bases. The germline V gene has CDR1 MNHNY and CDR2 SVGAGI (reference sequence). V shed 8 bases, J shed 1 base, and the junction held 9 bases outside the gene matches. The CDR3 is 15 residues long.

This sequence joins TRBV18 and TRBJ2-7, with D unclear. Per the germline V gene, CDR1 is KGHSH and CDR2 is LQKENI. The CDR3 consists of 14 residues. Between the trimmed V and J ends, which lost 1 base and 6 bases, there was a span of 13 bases. The DNA of the CDR3 is TGTGCCAGCTCACCACAGGGTAGGGTTTTCGAGCAGTACTTC. It is translated as CASSPQGRVFEQYF.

The chain has TRBV7-2 and TRBJ1-1, with 7 bases matching TRBD1. J was trimmed by 4 bases and V by 3 bases; bases with no gene match: 5. This CDR3 is built from 14 residues. Germline V lookup: CDR1 SGHTA, CDR2 FQGNSA. This CDR3 reads CASSFVPGGTEAFF. CDR3 in DNA: TGTGCCAGCAGCTTCGTTCCAGGGGGCACTGAAGCTTTCTTT. Supplemented by reference TRBV7-2 and TRBJ1-1, the full variable domain reads GAGVSQSPSNKVTEKGKDVELRCDPISGHTALYWYRQSLGQGLEFLIYFQGNSAPDKSGLPSDRFSAERTGGSVSTLTIQRTQQEDSAVYLCASSFVPGGTEAFFGQGTRLTVV.

This rearrangement joins TRBV2 to TRBJ2-5; unclear D gene. The germline V gene encodes CDR1 SNHLY and CDR2 FYNNEI. Trimming removed 6 bases at V and 5 bases at J, with 7 bases between. The CDR3 has 11 amino acids. The CDR3 protein is CASRVSETQYF. In DNA form, the CDR3 reads TGTGCCAGCAGGGTCAGTGAGACCCAGTACTTC.

V gene TRBV4-1 combines with J gene TRBJ1-2, with D perhaps TRBD1 (6 bases). With 0 bases removed from V and 6 bases from J, the gap between germline ends came to 17 bases. This CDR3 contains 16 residues. Germline V CDR1 and CDR2: MGHRA, YSYEKL. CDR3 nucleotides: TGCGCCAGCAGCCAAGAACACAGTACAGGGAGTAATGGCTACACCTTC. Protein sequence: CASSQEHSTGSNGYTF.

The rearrangement joins TRBV6-5 to TRBJ2-3; tentative D call: TRBD1 (7 bases). The CDR3 is 15 residues long. From germline, CDR1 is MNHEY and CDR2 SVGAGI. The germline V and J ends were trimmed by 4 bases and 4 bases, with 15 bases remaining between them. CDR3 nucleotides: TGTGCCAGCAGTTTTAGACAGGGAGGCGCAGATACGCAGTATTTT. Protein: CASSFRQGGADTQYF.

This sequence joins TRBV5-1 and TRBJ1-1; D is unresolved. Germline CDR1 is SGHRS and CDR2 is YFSETQ. V was shortened by 0 bases and J by 5 bases, with 8 bases between the two germline ends. CDR3 length: 13 residues. The CDR3 DNA is TGCGCCAGCAGCTTGGGGGAGAGGACTGAAGCTTTCTTT. Amino acid sequence: CASSLGERTEAFF.

This clone has more than one count but fewer than ten. The rearrangement joins TRBV11-2 to TRBJ2-7, with D perhaps matching TRBD2 (5 bases). Looked up from germline, CDR1 is SGHAT and CDR2 is FQNNGV. The CDR3 is 15 residues long. Trimming pared 0 bases from V and 6 bases from J, leaving 15 bases between. CDR3 in DNA: TGTGCCAGCAGCTTAGACCCCTCACTAGTCCCCGAGCAGTACTTC. This encodes CASSLDPSLVPEQYF.

This clone showed up just once. The chain carries TRBV30 and TRBJ2-7; tentatively, D is TRBD2 (6 bases). The CDR3 runs 11 residues. The germline V gene has CDR1 GTSNPN and CDR2 SVGIG (reference sequence). The V gene lost 7 bases and the J gene lost 6 bases, with 13 bases spanning the gap. In nucleotides, the CDR3 is TGTGCCTCCGCCGGGGAGGTCGAGCAGTACTTC. It specifies CASAGEVEQYF.

The chain joins TRBV18 to TRBJ2-7; 10 bases line up with TRBD1. The J segment lost 4 bases and the V segment lost 2 bases, leaving 2 bases of the junction unmatched. CDR1 is KGHSH and CDR2 is LQKENI in the germline V gene. The length of the CDR3 is 14 residues. DNA for the CDR3: TGTGCCAGCTCACCAAGGACAGGGGGTTACGAGCAGTACTTC. Translating it yields CASSPRTGGYEQYF. The variable domain in full, completed from reference TRBV18 and TRBJ2-7, reads NAGVMQNPRHLVRRRGQEARLRCSPMKGHSHVYWYRQLPEEGLKFMVYLQKENIIDESGMPKERFSAEFPKEGPSILRIQQVVRGDSAAYFCASSPRTGGYEQYFGPGTRLTVT.

V is TRBV7-9 and J is TRBJ2-1; 8 positions agree with TRBD2. The CDR3 length is 14 residues. The germline CDR1 and CDR2 sequences are SEHNR and FQNEAQ (reference sequence). V lost 5 bases to trimming and J lost 7 bases; unmatched junction nucleotides: 7. CDR3 loop: CASSPGTSWNEQFF. As DNA, the CDR3 is TGTGCCAGCAGCCCAGGGACTAGTTGGAATGAGCAGTTCTTC.